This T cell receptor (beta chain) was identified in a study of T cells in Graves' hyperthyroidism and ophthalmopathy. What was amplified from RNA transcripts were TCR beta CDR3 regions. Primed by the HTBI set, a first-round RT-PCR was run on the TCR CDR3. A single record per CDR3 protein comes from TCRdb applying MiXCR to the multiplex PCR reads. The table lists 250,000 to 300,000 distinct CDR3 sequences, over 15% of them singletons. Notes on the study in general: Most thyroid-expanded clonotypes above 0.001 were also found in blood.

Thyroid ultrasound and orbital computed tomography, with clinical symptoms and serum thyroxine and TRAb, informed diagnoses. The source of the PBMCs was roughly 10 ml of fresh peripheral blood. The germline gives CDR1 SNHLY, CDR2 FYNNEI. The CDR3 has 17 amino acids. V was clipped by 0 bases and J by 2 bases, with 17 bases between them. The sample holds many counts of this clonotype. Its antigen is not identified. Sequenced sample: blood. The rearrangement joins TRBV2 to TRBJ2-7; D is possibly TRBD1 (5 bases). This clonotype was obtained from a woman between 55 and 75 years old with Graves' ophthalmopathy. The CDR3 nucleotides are TGTGCCAGCAGTGAAGCGCTATCTTTCGTCAGGGCCTACGAGCAGTACTTC. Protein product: CASSEALSFVRAYEQYF.